This T cell receptor (beta chain) stems from a study of identical twins. MiXCR, applied by TCRdb to the 5' RACE reads, yields one record per CDR3 protein. The table lists some 270,000 distinct CDR3 sequences, about 8% of them singletons. This clonotype was counted between two and nine times. Germline CDR1 ENHRY, CDR2 SYGVKD. V was pared by 10 bases and J by 4 bases, with 13 bases between. The CDR3 contains 13 residues. These same data were also listed under a study on yellow fever vaccine responses in identical twins.

The source of this sequence is a woman under 30 in good health. The source material was CD8+ T cells sorted from blood. This chain connects TRBV10-3 to TRBJ2-2, with D perhaps being TRBD1 or TRBD2 (6 bases each). The chain's CDR3 is CASGDTATGELFF. CDR3 nucleotides: TGTGCCAGCGGGGACACCGCCACCGGGGAGCTGTTTTTT.